The source of this T cell receptor beta chain is a study of blood T cell repertoires in COVID-19. Study at large: Acute-phase and convalescent COVID-19 samples originated in the United States, Italy and Spain. PBMCs, B-cell-depleted T cells, or T cells provided the cDNA or gDNA that made up the material.

How the authors handled the data: Scientists estimated how many nucleated cells there were by amplifying reference gene primers. The assay was immunoSEQ multiplex PCR, and TCRdb's table has in-frame clones only and misses some. Clone size and the V and J calls come from that table; the DNA yielded D and trimming. The sample lists over 85,000 clones, roughly 84% occurring once. The sequenced sample was peripheral blood. The receptor was derived from a woman aged 80 or over with acute or convalescent COVID-19.

The CDR3 spells CASSSTVNTEAFF. The CDR3 DNA sequence: TGTGCCAGCAGCTCAACAGTGAACACTGAAGCTTTCTTT. The chain employs TRBV3-1 (or the pseudogene TRBV3-2) and TRBJ1-1; D is ambiguous. Germline V CDR1 and CDR2: LGHDT, YNNKEL (reference sequence). The V and J ends lost 5 bases and 0 bases respectively, with 7 bases between them. This CDR3 spans 13 amino acids.